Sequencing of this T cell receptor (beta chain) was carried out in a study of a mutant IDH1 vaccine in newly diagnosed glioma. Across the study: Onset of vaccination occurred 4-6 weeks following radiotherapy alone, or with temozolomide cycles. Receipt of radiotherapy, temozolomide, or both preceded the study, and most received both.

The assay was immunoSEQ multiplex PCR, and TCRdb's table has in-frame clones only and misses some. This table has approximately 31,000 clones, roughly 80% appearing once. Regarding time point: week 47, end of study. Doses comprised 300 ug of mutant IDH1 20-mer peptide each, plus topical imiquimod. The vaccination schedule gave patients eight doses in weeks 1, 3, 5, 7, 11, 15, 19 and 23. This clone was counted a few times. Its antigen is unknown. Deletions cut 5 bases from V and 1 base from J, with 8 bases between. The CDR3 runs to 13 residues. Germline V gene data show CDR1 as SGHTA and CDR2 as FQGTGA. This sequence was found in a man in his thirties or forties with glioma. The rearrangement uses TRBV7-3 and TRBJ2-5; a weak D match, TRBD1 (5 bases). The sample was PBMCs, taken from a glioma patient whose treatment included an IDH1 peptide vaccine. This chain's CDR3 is CASSKDIQETQYF. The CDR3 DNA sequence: TGTGCCAGCAGCAAGGACATCCAAGAGACCCAGTACTTC.